The 20 T cell receptor beta chains listed next were all sequenced from one sample in a study of regulatory T cells in long-lasting Graves disease. Time point defined: persistent/refractory GD, antithyroid drugs over 5 years with positive TRAb. RNA extracted from PBMCs served as the sequencing template. Arm-PCR of CDR3 regions with iRepertoire HTBI primers generated TCR beta libraries. MiXCR, run by TCRdb on the multiplex PCR reads, gives a single entry per CDR3 protein. The top ten hold about 56% of the sample, which has around 300,000 distinct CDR3 sequences, 22% seen once. Material: peripheral blood mononuclear cells (PBMCs), obtained when the disease was refractory, from a patient treated with antithyroid drugs. These receptors came from a female donor with Graves disease.

The V gene is TRBV10-3, the J gene TRBJ2-7; D gene uncertain. Germline assignment: CDR1 ENHRY and CDR2 SYGVKD. The V and J ends lost 0 bases and 1 base respectively, with 10 bases between them. The CDR3 extends over 15 amino acids. The CDR3 DNA is TGTGCCATCAGTGAGTCGTTCTCCATATCCTACGAGCAGTACTTC. It encodes CAISESFSISYEQYF.

The chain links TRBV28 to TRBJ2-7, with 9 bases lining up with TRBD2. This CDR3 spans 13 amino acids. After removal of 2 bases from V and 7 bases from J, the junction contained 3 bases not matched to a gene. CDR1 MDHEN and CDR2 SYDVKM come from the germline V gene. CDR3 residues: CASSLAGGREQYF. CDR3 nucleotides: TGTGCCAGCAGTTTAGCGGGAGGGCGGGAGCAGTACTTC.

A few counts support this clonotype. The chain couples TRBV3-1 to TRBJ1-1, with D possibly being TRBD1 (5 bases). Per the germline V gene, CDR1 is LGHDT and CDR2 is YNNKEL (reference sequence). The V end was cut by 0 bases, the J end by 2 bases, with 16 bases between. This CDR3 spans 17 amino acids. The CDR3 here is CASSQEWGPTANTEAFF. Here the CDR3 DNA reads TGTGCCAGCAGCCAAGAATGGGGCCCGACGGCAAACACTGAAGCTTTCTTT. Drawing the rest from reference TRBV3-1 and TRBJ1-1, the complete variable domain is DTAVSQTPKYLVTQMGNDKSIKCEQNLGHDTMYWYKQDSKKFLKIMFSYNNKELIINETVPNRFSPKSPDKAHLNLHINSLELGDSAVYFCASSQEWGPTANTEAFFGQGTRLTVV.

The genes are TRBV12-3 or TRBV12-4 and TRBJ2-5, with 9 bases identical to TRBD2. The junction had 8 bases not matched to a gene; V was cut back by 1 base and J by 5 bases. The CDR3 spans 16 residues. The CDR3 region is CASSLGLAGAWETQYF. For the CDR3, the DNA is TGTGCCAGCAGTTTAGGGTTAGCGGGGGCATGGGAGACCCAGTACTTC.

This clonotype was recorded a few times. V gene TRBV30 combines with J gene TRBJ1-5; 9 bases match TRBD1. The CDR3 has 15 amino acids. The V gene's germline CDR1 is GTSNPN and CDR2 SVGIG (reference sequence). J lost 6 bases, V lost 5 bases, and 11 bases had no gene match. This chain's CDR3 is CAWLITGGGRQPQHF. As DNA, the CDR3 is TGTGCCTGGCTCATTACAGGGGGCGGACGTCAGCCCCAGCATTTT.

This clonotype has only a few counts. The V and J genes are TRBV20-1 and TRBJ2-7; D is uncertain. CDR3 length: 13 amino acids. V lost 1 base, J lost 0 bases, and 7 bases lay in between. Germline CDR1 DFQATT, CDR2 SNEGSKA (reference sequence). CDR3 residues: CSARGPVSYEQYF. CDR3 DNA sequence: TGCAGTGCTAGAGGGCCGGTCTCCTACGAGCAGTACTTC.

This clonotype has at least ten counts. The chain uses TRBV7-2 and TRBJ1-6, with 8 bases lining up with TRBD1. The CDR3 length is 16 residues. V lost 1 base to trimming and J lost 7 bases; unmatched junction nucleotides: 6. In germline, CDR1 is SGHTA, CDR2 FQGNSA. The CDR3 coding sequence is TGTGCCAGCAGCTTAGAGCGGGACAGGCTAAATTCACCCCTCCACTTT. Amino acid sequence: CASSLERDRLNSPLHF.

Only a few counts were recorded for this clonotype. This rearrangement joins TRBV5-6 to TRBJ2-2, with D tentatively TRBD2 (5 bases). Germline V gene lookup returns CDR1 SGHDT and CDR2 YYEEEE. Trimming took 4 bases from V and 4 from J, leaving 17 bases between them. This CDR3 region has 16 residues. The CDR3 reads CASSPSTTPGTGELFF. In DNA form, the CDR3 reads TGTGCCAGCAGCCCCTCGACTACCCCGGGCACCGGGGAGCTGTTTTTT.

The chain carries TRBV7-8 and TRBJ2-2; D is unresolved. Germline loops: CDR1 SGHVS, CDR2 FQNEAQ. This CDR3 contains 18 residues. Trimming removed 1 base from V and 0 bases from J, with 15 bases in between. The CDR3 reads CASSLGRQALANTGELFF. The DNA of the CDR3 is TGTGCCAGCAGCTTAGGTCGACAAGCCCTCGCGAACACCGGGGAGCTGTTTTTT.

This clonotype was counted between two and nine times. The chain combines TRBV7-6 with TRBJ2-5; 7 nucleotides line up with TRBD2. The V gene end was trimmed by 5 bases and the J gene end by 3 bases; junction bases not matched to a gene: 18. The CDR3 covers 18 residues. In germline, CDR1 is SGHVS, CDR2 FNYEAQ. CDR3 protein: CASSSLEREVGGEETQYF. The DNA of the CDR3 is TGTGCCAGCAGCAGTCTGGAGCGGGAAGTCGGTGGAGAAGAGACCCAGTACTTC. The full variable domain, rest sourced from reference TRBV7-6 and TRBJ2-5, is GAGVSQSPRYKVTKRGQDVALRCDPISGHVSLYWYRQALGQGPEFLTYFNYEAQQDKSGLPNDRFSAERPEGSISTLTIQRTEQRDSAMYRCASSSLEREVGGEETQYFGPGTRLLVL.

At least ten counts were recorded for this clonotype. V and J are TRBV10-3 and TRBJ2-5; 8 bases match TRBD2. The CDR3 is 16 amino acids. Germline CDR1 and CDR2: ENHRY and SYGVKD. J lost 5 bases, V lost 2 bases, and 10 bases had no gene match. CDR3 residues: CAISEPEGSGSETQYF. The CDR3, as DNA: TGTGCCATCAGTGAGCCGGAAGGCAGCGGGAGTGAGACCCAGTACTTC.

This clonotype has more than one count but fewer than ten. The J gene is TRBJ1-1, the V gene TRBV4-3; D unresolved. The germline gives CDR1 LGHNA, CDR2 YSLEER. Trimming shortened V by 3 bases and J by 5 bases, and 10 bases separated the two germline ends. The CDR3 has 13 residues. The CDR3: CASSHVGGTEAFF. CDR3 in DNA: TGCGCCAGCAGCCATGTCGGTGGTACTGAAGCTTTCTTT.

The chain has TRBV5-1 and TRBJ2-7; possible D gene TRBD2, 5 bases. The CDR3 consists of 15 residues. Germline assignment: CDR1 SGHRS and CDR2 YFSETQ. V shed 2 bases and J shed 0 bases, with 12 bases lying between them. CDR3 loop: CASSFSPGSSYEQYF. CDR3 coding DNA: TGCGCCAGCAGCTTCAGTCCGGGGAGCTCCTACGAGCAGTACTTC.

There are many counts of this clonotype. The chain links TRBV5-1 to TRBJ2-7; D is undetermined. The CDR3 is made up of 12 amino acids. The germline gives CDR1 SGHRS, CDR2 YFSETQ. Trimming removed 4 bases at V and 6 bases at J, with 11 bases between. CDR3 bases: TGCGCCAGCAGCATGACCTCCGCCGAGCAGTACTTC. It codes for CASSMTSAEQYF.

The chain joins TRBV9 to TRBJ1-5; D possibly corresponds to TRBD1 (5 bases). The CDR3 totals 13 residues. Trimming pared 5 bases from V and 2 bases from J, leaving 8 bases between. Germline-derived CDR1 and CDR2 are SGDLS and YYNGEE. The CDR3 DNA sequence: TGTGCCAGCAGGGAGGGGTGCAATCAGCCCCAGCATTTT. Protein product: CASREGCNQPQHF.

This chain uses TRBV7-9 with TRBJ1-2; D perhaps matches TRBD1 (6 bases). The CDR3 extends over 15 amino acids. V lost 1 base and J 3 bases, leaving 12 bases between the germline ends. Germline loops: CDR1 SEHNR, CDR2 FQNEAQ (reference sequence). CDR3 amino acids: CASSLDAPGDYGYTF. CDR3 nucleotide sequence: TGTGCCAGCAGCTTAGATGCCCCAGGGGACTATGGCTACACCTTC. The whole variable domain, filled in from reference TRBV7-9 and TRBJ1-2, reads DTGVSQNPRHKITKRGQNVTFRCDPISEHNRLYWYRQTLGQGPEFLTYFQNEAQLEKSRLLSDRFSAERPKGSFSTLEIQRTEQGDSAMYLCASSLDAPGDYGYTFGSGTRLTVV.

The chain uses TRBV4-1 and TRBJ2-7, with D perhaps TRBD1 (6 bases). Germline V CDR1 and CDR2: MGHRA, YSYEKL. The length of the CDR3 is 14 residues. Trimming left V 0 bases short and J 4 bases short, with 10 bases between. The CDR3 DNA is TGCGCCAGCAGCCAAGACGGCAGGGGATACGAGCAGTACTTC. It is translated as CASSQDGRGYEQYF.

In its sample, this clonotype was seen many times. This chain uses TRBV27 with TRBJ1-2; 7 bases line up with TRBD1. With 4 bases clipped from V and 4 bases from J, the junction kept 12 bases outside the gene matches. CDR3 size: 16 residues. The germline gives CDR1 MNHEY, CDR2 SMNVEV (reference sequence). CDR3 sequence: CASSSQGRGSGYGYTF. CDR3 coding DNA: TGTGCCAGCAGTTCACAGGGGAGGGGTAGTGGCTATGGCTACACCTTC.

This clonotype was picked up many times. V usage is TRBV28 and J usage is TRBJ1-4; maybe TRBD1 (6 bases). The V gene's germline CDR1 is MDHEN and CDR2 SYDVKM. V shed 4 bases and J shed 4 bases, with 10 bases lying between them. The CDR3 runs 14 residues. The CDR3: CASSWTVNNEKLFF. The CDR3 DNA sequence: TGTGCCAGCAGTTGGACAGTGAATAATGAAAAACTGTTTTTT.

Remarks on this clonotype: Possible read error: a much larger clone is one base away. The chain combines TRBV28 with TRBJ2-7; TRBD1 is a possible D gene (6 bases). This CDR3 comprises 15 residues. Germline CDR1 reads MDHEN; CDR2 reads SYDVKM. Between the trimmed V and J ends, which lost 8 bases and 2 bases, there was a span of 19 bases. The CDR3 reads CASPNTRTAAYEQYF. CDR3 nucleotide sequence: TGTGCCAGCCCTAATACTCGGACAGCCGCCTACGAGCAGTACTTC.